This T cell receptor beta chain was observed in a study of shared clonotypes between healthy human individuals. From CD4+ cells came CD45RA+ naive and CD45RA-negative memory subsets. Clones were sequenced by immunoSEQ multiplex PCR, and TCRdb holds only the in-frame ones, with some missing. The sample yields hundreds of thousands of clones, around three quarters seen once. Germline V gene lookup returns CDR1 MNHNY and CDR2 SVGAGI (reference sequence). V was shortened by 2 bases and J by 3 bases, with 16 bases between the two germline ends. There are 16 residues in the CDR3. The chain is built from TRBV6-6 and TRBJ1-1; possible D gene TRBD1, 5 bases. The TCR was taken from a woman in her 30s in good health. The sequencing input was memory CD4+ T cells sorted from blood. Subset meaning: CD45RA-negative fraction. The CDR3 coding sequence is TGTGCCAGCAGTTACGACGGTCCCAGGGCCCACACTGAAGCTTTCTTT. This sequence encodes CASSYDGPRAHTEAFF.